These T cell receptor beta chains were read from a single sample in a study of blood T cell repertoires in COVID-19. Only in-frame clones appear in the TCRdb table, and some are missing; sequencing was by immunoSEQ multiplex PCR. The sample holds just over 80,000 clones; about 76% are singletons and the top ten take about 40%. Sequenced material: peripheral blood. These receptors were collected from a man older than 75 with acute or convalescent COVID-19. CDR3s include the opening cysteine and the closing phenylalanine or tryptophan. D genes are given only for firm matches. Clone sizes are given selectively: once, few, many, or a class where the clone is expanded.

size | D | J | V | DNA | CDR3
. | . | TRBJ1-2 | TRBV7-9 | TGTGCCACCGAAGTGGCAGGGTATACTAACTATGGCTACACCTTC | CATEVAGYTNYGYTF
. | . | TRBJ2-5 | TRBV27 | TGTGCCAGCAGTATGACAGACCAAGAGACCCAGTACTTC | CASSMTDQETQYF
few | TRBD1 | TRBJ1-1 | TRBV29-1 | TGCAGCACTTGGACAGGCTACACTGAAGCTTTCTTT | CSTWTGYTEAFF
. | TRBD2 | TRBJ2-1 | TRBV5-6 | TGTGCCAGCAGCTTGCCGGGACTAGCGGGAGGTAGGAATGAGCAGTTCTTC | CASSLPGLAGGRNEQFF
. | . | TRBJ1-4 | TRBV30 | TGTGCCTGGAGTGCAGGGGTAGGCACTAATGAAAAACTGTTTTTT | CAWSAGVGTNEKLFF
. | . | TRBJ2-7 | TRBV9 | TGTGCCAGCAGCGTAAGGCAGGGATCCTACGAGCAGTACTTC | CASSVRQGSYEQYF
few | . | TRBJ2-5 | TRBV25-1 | TGTGCCAGCATTCACAGGGTTCGAGAGACCCAGTACTTC | CASIHRVRETQYF
. | . | TRBJ2-6 | TRBV14 | TGTGCCAGCAGCCACAAGAGACAGTCTATCTCTGGGGCCAACGTCCTGACTTTC | CASSHKRQSISGANVLTF
. | TRBD1 | TRBJ1-1 | TRBV14 | TGTGCCAGCAGCCAAGAGAGGGGGCGCACTGAAGCTTTCTTT | CASSQERGRTEAFF
. | . | TRBJ2-1 | TRBV12-3/TRBV12-4 | TGTGCCAGCAGTAAGACAGACAATGAGCAGTTCTTC | CASSKTDNEQFF
. | . | TRBJ1-5 | TRBV19 | TGTGCCAGTAGTATAGGAGGACAGAGCAATCAGCCCCAGCATTTT | CASSIGGQSNQPQHF
. | . | TRBJ2-7 | TRBV30 | TGTGCCTGGAGTGTACAGATGTACGAGCAGTACTTC | CAWSVQMYEQYF
. | TRBD1 | TRBJ1-3 | TRBV18 | TGTGCCAGCTTACCGGGACAGGGACCGAACACCATATATTTT | CASLPGQGPNTIYF
. | TRBD1 | TRBJ2-3 | TRBV5-1 | TGCGCCAGCAGCTGGAGAGGGACAGGGCGTGGGACAGATACGCAGTATTTT | CASSWRGTGRGTDTQYF